This T cell receptor beta chain was found in a study of T cell changes during pregnancy in multiple sclerosis (dated by TCRdb to about 2019). General notes on the study: The study looked at changes in the T cell repertoire across pregnancy in women with multiple sclerosis.

The library was produced with the immunoSEQ multiplex PCR assay. What TCRdb holds here is the immuneACCESS table cut down to in-frame rearrangements. Part of the clones is not present; checked against another copy, under half of the missing clones reflect an unresolved V gene, and the others are unexplained. Within this sample are about 54,000 clones, with around 92% of them counted one time only. Clones ranked in the top ten supply 1.2% of the sample. To note about this clone: What antigen it recognizes has not been identified. Nothing much larger sits one base from this clone, and base qualities are not available.

The junction shows trimming of 7 bases on V and 4 bases on J, and the gene matches do not reach 9 bases of it. From its cysteine to its phenylalanine, the CDR3 spans 14 amino acids. Only CDR3 DNA is held: 42 bases, read in frame from base 1. Via the germline V gene, CDR1 is MDHEN and CDR2 SYDVKM. The chain is encoded by TRBV28 joined to TRBJ1-2; 7 bases in the middle match TRBD1. Source: peripheral blood, taken after pregnancy. This TCR derives from a female donor in good health, enrolled as a control in a pregnancy study. Here is the DNA: TGTGCCAGCACCCGACAGGGTTGGGGCTATGGCTACACCTTC. This codes for CASTRQGWGYGYTF.